These T cell receptor beta chains were read from a single sample in a study of blood T cell repertoires in COVID-19. The table came from immunoSEQ multiplex PCR; TCRdb's copy has only in-frame clones and leaves some out. The sample has tens of thousands of clones, about nine tenths seen once. The sequenced sample consisted of peripheral blood. The receptor source for this set is a man between 60 and 70 years old with acute or convalescent COVID-19. The CDR3 runs from the conserved cysteine through the conserved F or W. A D gene is named only where the DNA matches it firmly.

>TRBJ1-1|TRBV25-1|-
CASSEYGDTEAFF
>TRBJ2-2|TRBV24-1|-
CATSATWGGANTGELFF
>TRBJ1-4|TRBV2|-
CASIGRGYGSNEKLFF
>TRBJ2-2|TRBV19|TRBD1
CASSIKPGQGGTGELFF
>TRBJ2-3|TRBV9|TRBD2
CASSPSAGVLRTDTQYF
>TRBJ1-1|TRBV19|-
CASSIRVNTEAFF
>TRBJ1-5|TRBV5-1|-
CASSLTGTAGQPQHF
>TRBJ1-1|TRBV19|TRBD1
CASSIPYRGQLMNTEAFF
>TRBJ1-1|TRBV7-9|TRBD1
CASSAPLSGQGGTEAFF
>TRBJ1-4|TRBV30|TRBD1
CAWTTGGKDNEKLFF
>TRBJ2-3|TRBV7-3|-
CASSLLPIPGATDTQYF
>TRBJ1-1|TRBV6-5|TRBD1
CASSKQGVNTEAFF
>TRBJ2-5|TRBV5-4|TRBD1
CASSFSGTGFRETQYF
>TRBJ1-2|TRBV5-1|TRBD1
CASSSKGQGASRSYGYTF
>TRBJ1-2|TRBV7-8|-
CASGHSGENYGYTF
>TRBJ1-3|TRBV28|-
CASSPTRISGNTIYF
>TRBJ1-3|TRBV19|-
CATRVSGSGNTIYF
>TRBJ2-3|TRBV14|TRBD1
CASSQDRGRADTQYF
>TRBJ2-7|TRBV18|TRBD1
CASSPPTGNTYEQYF
>TRBJ1-5|TRBV30|-
CAWSPGGRGNQPQHF
>TRBJ1-2|TRBV18|-
CASSPATGYGYTF
>TRBJ2-2|TRBV10-3|-
CAIRVTANTGELFF
>TRBJ1-2|TRBV18|TRBD1
CASSPGTGGVSTF
>TRBJ1-1|TRBV5-1|-
CASSLDMNTEAFF
>TRBJ2-1|TRBV3-1/TRBV3-2|TRBD2
CASSQVGGDNEQFF
>TRBJ2-1|TRBV4-2|TRBD2
CASSQDWVAGQNEQFF
>TRBJ2-7|TRBV5-1|-
CASSFAGFSEQYF
>TRBJ1-2|TRBV28|TRBD1
CASSFGQGVYGYTF
>TRBJ2-5|TRBV11-2|TRBD1
CASSVPGQVQETQYF
>TRBJ2-1|TRBV10-1|-
CASSEARGFMGNEQFF
>TRBJ1-1|TRBV2|TRBD1
CASSQEGARGTEAFF
>TRBJ2-3|TRBV6-1|-
CASSDRGTDTQYF
>TRBJ1-1|TRBV7-9|-
CASSLDQGTEAFF